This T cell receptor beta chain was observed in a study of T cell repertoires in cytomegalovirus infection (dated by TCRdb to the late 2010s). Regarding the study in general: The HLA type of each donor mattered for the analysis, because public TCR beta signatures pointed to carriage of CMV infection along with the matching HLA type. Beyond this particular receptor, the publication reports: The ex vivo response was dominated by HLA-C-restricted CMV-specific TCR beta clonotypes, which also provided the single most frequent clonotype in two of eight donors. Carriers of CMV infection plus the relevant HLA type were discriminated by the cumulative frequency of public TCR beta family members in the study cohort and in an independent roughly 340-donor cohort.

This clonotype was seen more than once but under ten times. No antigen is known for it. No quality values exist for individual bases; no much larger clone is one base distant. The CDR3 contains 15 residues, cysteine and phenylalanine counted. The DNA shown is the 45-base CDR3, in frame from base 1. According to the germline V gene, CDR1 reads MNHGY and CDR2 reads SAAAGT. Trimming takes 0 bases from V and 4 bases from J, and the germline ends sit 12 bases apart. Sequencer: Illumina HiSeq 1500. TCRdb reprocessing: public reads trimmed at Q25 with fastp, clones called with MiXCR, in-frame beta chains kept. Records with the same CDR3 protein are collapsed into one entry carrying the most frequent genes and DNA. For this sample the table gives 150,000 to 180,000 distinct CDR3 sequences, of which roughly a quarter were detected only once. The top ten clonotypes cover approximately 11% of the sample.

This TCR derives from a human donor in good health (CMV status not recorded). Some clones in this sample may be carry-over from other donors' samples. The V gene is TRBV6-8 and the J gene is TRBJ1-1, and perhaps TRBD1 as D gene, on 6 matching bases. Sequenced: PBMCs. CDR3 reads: CASSYSRQVGTEAFF. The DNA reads TGTGCCAGCAGTTACTCTCGACAGGTCGGCACTGAAGCTTTCTTT.